The 29 T cell receptor beta chains reported below all come from one sample, sequenced in a study of blood T cell repertoires in COVID-19. Here immunoSEQ multiplex PCR was the method, and the copy in TCRdb shows in-frame clones only, minus some. The sample carries 230,000 or so clones, around 80% recorded once. The sequenced sample consisted of peripheral blood. These receptors came from a man aged 40-55 years who had recovered from COVID-19.

V is TRBV7-2 and J is TRBJ2-7; TRBD1 matches at 10 bases. CDR1 is SGHTA, CDR2 FQGNSA, per germline. V was clipped by 4 bases and J by 4 bases; unmatched bases: 7. The CDR3 is made up of 15 amino acids. Here the CDR3 DNA reads TGTGCCAGCAGCTCTCGGACAGGGGGGTTTTACGAGCAGTACTTC. This sequence encodes CASSSRTGGFYEQYF.

J is TRBJ2-7 and V is TRBV4-1, with 8 nucleotides matching TRBD2. CDR1 and CDR2 (germline): MGHRA, YSYEKL. The J segment lost 0 bases and the V segment lost 0 bases, leaving 10 bases of the junction unmatched. The CDR3 covers 18 residues. CDR3 DNA: TGCGCCAGCAGCCAAGATATCCTAGCGGGTGCTGTCTCCTACGAGCAGTACTTC. It specifies CASSQDILAGAVSYEQYF.

The chain employs TRBV23-1 and TRBJ1-2; D is unresolved. TRBV23-1 belongs to the ORF category, with a function that is uncertain. V lost 3 bases and J lost 4, with 21 bases in between. The CDR3 spans 17 residues. The CDR3 DNA reads as TGCGCCAGCAGTCATGGAACGGAGGGCCGTTTGGGCTATGGCTACACCTTC. Its protein is CASSHGTEGRLGYGYTF.

The chain uses TRBV5-5 and TRBJ2-7; a possible D gene is TRBD1 (6 bases). The CDR3 is 14 residues long. With 5 bases removed from V and 6 bases from J, the gap between germline ends came to 18 bases. The V gene's germline CDR1 is SGHKS and CDR2 YYEKEE (reference sequence). The CDR3 DNA sequence: TGTGCCAGCAGACAGGGACACTTAGGGGGCGAGCAGTACTTC. This sequence encodes CASRQGHLGGEQYF.

V is TRBV6-2 or TRBV6-3 and J is TRBJ2-7; possible D gene TRBD2, 5 bases. V lost 6 bases, J lost 2 bases, and 11 bases lay in between. The CDR3 has 13 residues. Germline V lookup: CDR1 MNHEY, CDR2 SVGEGT. The CDR3 loop reads CASSADGTYEQYF. The CDR3 bases are TGTGCCAGCAGCGCGGACGGGACCTACGAGCAGTACTTC.

The chain links TRBV11-3 to TRBJ1-1; D unclear. CDR1 and CDR2 (germline): SGHNT, YENEEA. This CDR3 region has 12 residues. The V gene lost 5 bases and the J gene lost 1 base, with 5 bases spanning the gap. CDR3 in DNA: TGTGCCAGCAGCCCTCGGAACACTGAAGCTTTCTTT. Translation: CASSPRNTEAFF. Supplemented by reference TRBV11-3 and TRBJ1-1, the full variable domain reads EAGVVQSPRYKIIEKKQPVAFWCNPISGHNTLYWYLQNLGQGPELLIRYENEEAVDDSQLPKDRFSAERLKGVDSTLKIQPAELGDSAVYLCASSPRNTEAFFGQGTRLTVV.

The chain employs TRBV7-9 and TRBJ1-1; D is uncertain. V lost 5 bases and J 4 bases, leaving 11 bases between the germline ends. The CDR3 runs to 13 residues. Germline assignment: CDR1 SEHNR and CDR2 FQNEAQ (reference sequence). The CDR3 DNA follows: TGTGCCAGCAGCCGACAATCGAGCACTGAAGCTTTCTTT. The encoded protein is CASSRQSSTEAFF.

Here the CDR3 DNA reads TGTGCCAGCAGCCCCCGACTACTAGATACGCAGTATTTT. Residues: CASSPRLLDTQYF. The V gene is TRBV14, the J gene TRBJ2-3; a weak D match, TRBD2 (5 bases). The CDR3 runs 13 residues. V lost 4 bases to trimming and J lost 5 bases, with 10 bases between them. Germline CDR1 is SGHDN and CDR2 is FVKESK.

The CDR3 DNA follows: TGCGCCAGCAGCCAAGATGACAGGGGGCCTTACAATGAGCAGTTCTTC. Its translation: CASSQDDRGPYNEQFF. V is TRBV4-1 and J is TRBJ2-1; the match to TRBD1 covers 10 bases. The CDR3 is made up of 16 amino acids. The J segment lost 4 bases and the V segment lost 0 bases, leaving 3 bases of the junction unmatched. CDR1 is MGHRA and CDR2 is YSYEKL in the germline V gene.

The J gene is TRBJ2-7, the V gene TRBV15; 14 nucleotides match TRBD2. CDR3 length equals 15 residues. CDR1 and CDR2 (germline): LNHNV, YYDKDF (reference sequence). After removal of 4 bases from V and 3 bases from J, the junction contained 2 bases not matched to a gene. Written as DNA, the CDR3 is TGTGCCACCAGCATCGGACTAGCGGGAGGCTACGAGCAGTACTTC. This translates into CATSIGLAGGYEQYF. The full variable domain, in which reference TRBV15 and TRBJ2-7 provide the parts outside the CDR3, is DAMVIQNPRYQVTQFGKPVTLSCSQTLNHNVMYWYQQKSSQAPKLLFHYYDKDFNNEADTPDNFQSRRPNTSFCFLDIRSPGLGDTAMYLCATSIGLAGGYEQYFGPGTRLTVT.

The chain combines TRBV4-3 with TRBJ2-1; TRBD2 aligns across 8 bases. The ends lost 2 bases at V and 0 bases at J; junction bases unmatched: 3. The CDR3 totals 16 residues. Germline lookup yields CDR1 LGHNA and CDR2 YSLEER. The CDR3 bases are TGCGCCAGCAGCCAACTCAGCGGGAGCTCCTACAATGAGCAGTTCTTC. It codes for CASSQLSGSSYNEQFF.

The V gene is TRBV4-1, the J gene TRBJ2-7, with 10 bases lining up with TRBD2. Germline trimming cut 4 bases from V and 5 bases from J; bases unmatched to any gene: 11. The length of the CDR3 is 16 residues. CDR1 and CDR2 (germline): MGHRA, YSYEKL. CDR3 DNA sequence: TGCGCCAGCAGCCGGGCAAGCGGGGGGGCCGGCAACGAGCAGTACTTC. This encodes CASSRASGGAGNEQYF.

V is TRBV10-3 and J is TRBJ2-7; TRBD1 might be the D (6 bases). Germline V gene data show CDR1 as ENHRY and CDR2 as SYGVKD. The V end lost 7 bases, the J end lost 0 bases, and 13 bases lay between the germline ends. The length of the CDR3 is 14 residues. The CDR3 protein is CAITDRPGSYEQYF. For the CDR3, the DNA is TGTGCCATCACTGACAGGCCCGGCTCCTACGAGCAGTACTTC.

With respect to this clone: Other nucleotide sequences from this sample produce the same CDR3. The chain recombines TRBV6-2 or TRBV6-3 with TRBJ2-3; the match to TRBD2 covers 9 bases. In germline, CDR1 is MNHEY, CDR2 SVGEGT. V was clipped by 1 base and J by 3 bases; unmatched bases: 2. This CDR3 has 15 residues. The CDR3: CASSYWAGGTDTQYF. The CDR3 DNA sequence: TGTGCCAGCAGTTACTGGGCGGGGGGGACAGATACGCAGTATTTT.

This rearrangement joins TRBV12-5 to TRBJ1-3; D gene uncertain. Germline V gene data show CDR1 as LGHNT and CDR2 as FRNRAP. CDR3 length: 12 residues. V gave up 8 bases and J gave up 2 bases, with 7 bases separating them. In nucleotides, the CDR3 is TGTGCTAGTTTGAGGGCTGGAAACACCATATATTTT. It is translated as CASLRAGNTIYF.

This chain joins TRBV2 and TRBJ2-3; D unclear. The germline V and J ends were trimmed by 7 bases and 0 bases, with 11 bases remaining between them. The CDR3 loop spans 14 amino acids. Germline V gives CDR1 SNHLY, CDR2 FYNNEI. This chain's CDR3 is CASTDSPSTDTQYF. The CDR3 DNA sequence: TGTGCCAGCACTGACTCCCCTAGCACAGATACGCAGTATTTT.

CDR3 amino acids: CAISTGFSSYEQYF. The CDR3 region has the DNA TGTGCCATCAGTACGGGATTTAGCTCCTACGAGCAGTACTTC. This rearrangement joins TRBV10-3 to TRBJ2-7, with D possibly being TRBD2 (5 bases). Germline V gene data show CDR1 as ENHRY and CDR2 as SYGVKD. The germline V and J ends were trimmed by 5 bases and 0 bases, with 11 bases remaining between them. The CDR3 extends over 14 amino acids.

The chain uses TRBV12-5 and TRBJ2-3; 15 bases fit TRBD2. Germline assignment: CDR1 LGHNT and CDR2 FRNRAP. V lost 6 bases, J lost 8 bases, and 9 bases stayed unmatched. This CDR3 is 16 amino acids long. The CDR3 loop reads CASGDKRTSGGVTQYF. The DNA of the CDR3 is TGTGCTAGTGGCGATAAGCGGACTAGCGGGGGGGTTACGCAGTATTTT.

The chain recombines TRBV9 with TRBJ2-3, with 7 bases identical to TRBD1. This CDR3 region has 20 residues. Germline trimming cut 3 bases from V and 4 bases from J; bases unmatched to any gene: 23. Germline CDR1 is SGDLS and CDR2 is YYNGEE. The DNA for the CDR3 is TGTGCCAGCAGCGCTCGGGACAGCCAAAACAGCGCGTCTCTCGCAGATACGCAGTATTTT. Protein: CASSARDSQNSASLADTQYF.

A few counts support this clone. This chain joins TRBV3-1 (or the pseudogene TRBV3-2) and TRBJ2-5; 9 bases match TRBD2. CDR1 is LGHDT and CDR2 is YNNKEL in the germline V gene (reference sequence). The length of the CDR3 is 15 residues. Losses at the gene ends were 1 base for V and 7 bases for J; bases not matched to a gene: 7. CDR3 sequence (DNA): TGTGCCAGCAGCCAAGGTTGGCGGGGGGGCGCGACCCAGTACTTC. This gives the protein CASSQGWRGGATQYF.

This chain links TRBV30 with TRBJ1-6; 8 positions match TRBD1. The CDR3 length is 12 residues. Losses at the gene ends were 4 bases for V and 8 bases for J; bases not matched to a gene: 1. Germline V gene data show CDR1 as GTSNPN and CDR2 as SVGIG (reference sequence). CDR3 sequence reads: CAWTGGYSPLHF. Written as DNA, the CDR3 is TGTGCCTGGACAGGGGGCTATTCACCCCTCCACTTT. The entire variable domain, with the rest obtained from reference TRBV30 and TRBJ1-6, is as follows: SQTIHQWPATLVQPVGSPLSLECTVEGTSNPNLYWYRQAAGRGLQLLFYSVGIGQISSEVPQNLSASRPQDRQFILSSKKLLLSDSGFYLCAWTGGYSPLHFGNGTRLTVT.

Here the CDR3 DNA reads TGTGCCAGCAGCCCCCCTCAGACAGGGCTGAGCGGCTACACCTTC. Translation gives CASSPPQTGLSGYTF. The chain is built from TRBV3-1 (or the pseudogene TRBV3-2) and TRBJ1-2, with 7 bases matching TRBD1. This CDR3 is built from 15 residues. The V gene end was trimmed by 4 bases and the J gene end by 8 bases; junction bases not matched to a gene: 13. Germline V gene sequence: CDR1 LGHDT, CDR2 YNNKEL (reference sequence).

The chain has TRBV4-3 and TRBJ2-2, with 12 positions matching TRBD2. Per the germline V gene, CDR1 is LGHNA and CDR2 is YSLEER. This CDR3 region has 18 residues. V was clipped by 1 base and J by 6 bases; unmatched bases: 9. The CDR3 sequence is CASSQALAGGYNPGELFF. The CDR3 coding sequence is TGCGCCAGCAGCCAAGCTCTAGCGGGGGGGTATAATCCCGGGGAGCTGTTTTTT.

The chain joins TRBV18 to TRBJ2-3, with D unclear. The ends were cut back, 3 bases at V and 3 bases at J, with 10 bases in the middle. The CDR3 length is 14 residues. Germline CDR1 reads KGHSH; CDR2 reads LQKENI. CDR3: CASSPPLRTDTQYF. The CDR3 nucleotides are TGTGCCAGCTCACCCCCTCTACGGACAGATACGCAGTATTTT.

The chain has TRBV7-2 and TRBJ2-7; TRBD2 matches 7 bases. The CDR3 covers 16 residues. With 5 bases clipped from V and 6 bases from J, the junction kept 16 bases outside the gene matches. The germline gives CDR1 SGHTA, CDR2 FQGNSA. The CDR3 nucleotides read TGTGCCAGCAGCCTAAGGGGAGGGTTGGGGGGATCCGAGCAGTACTTC. The encoded protein is CASSLRGGLGGSEQYF. Using reference TRBV7-2 and TRBJ2-7 for the parts outside the CDR3, the full variable domain is GAGVSQSPSNKVTEKGKDVELRCDPISGHTALYWYRQSLGQGLEFLIYFQGNSAPDKSGLPSDRFSAERTGGSVSTLTIQRTQQEDSAVYLCASSLRGGLGGSEQYFGPGTRLTVT.

CDR3 amino acids: CASSLAGTSGEQYF. The CDR3, as DNA: TGTGCCAGCAGCTTAGCCGGGACTAGCGGCGAGCAGTACTTC. The genes are TRBV7-9 and TRBJ2-7; 11 bases agree with TRBD2. V shed 0 bases, J shed 6 bases, and the junction held 1 base outside the gene matches. This CDR3 is built from 14 residues. Germline CDR1 and CDR2: SEHNR and FQNEAQ (reference sequence).

The chain carries TRBV25-1 and TRBJ1-2; TRBD1 agrees at 10 bases. J gave up 6 bases and V 3 bases, and 4 bases lay outside the gene matches. Germline values: CDR1 MGHDK, CDR2 SYGVNS. There are 14 residues in the CDR3. CDR3 protein: CASSDRGTGDGYTF. In DNA form, the CDR3 reads TGTGCCAGCAGTGACCGGGGGACAGGGGATGGCTACACCTTC.

The V gene is TRBV6-2 or TRBV6-3, the J gene TRBJ1-1; D possibly corresponds to TRBD1 (5 bases). The CDR3 is made up of 13 amino acids. CDR1 MNHEY and CDR2 SVGEGT come from the germline V gene. Trimming removed 6 bases at V and 4 bases at J, with 12 bases between. CDR3 protein: CASSRVGVTEAFF. The CDR3 DNA reads as TGTGCCAGCAGCCGAGTAGGGGTCACTGAAGCTTTCTTT.

This chain links TRBV7-2 with TRBJ2-5; 8 bases match TRBD1. The CDR3 runs 13 residues. Germline CDR1 SGHTA, CDR2 FQGNSA. After removal of 5 bases from V and 5 bases from J, the junction contained 4 bases not matched to a gene. CDR3 DNA: TGTGCCAGCAGCCCCTGGACAGGGGAGACCCAGTACTTC. The encoded protein is CASSPWTGETQYF.